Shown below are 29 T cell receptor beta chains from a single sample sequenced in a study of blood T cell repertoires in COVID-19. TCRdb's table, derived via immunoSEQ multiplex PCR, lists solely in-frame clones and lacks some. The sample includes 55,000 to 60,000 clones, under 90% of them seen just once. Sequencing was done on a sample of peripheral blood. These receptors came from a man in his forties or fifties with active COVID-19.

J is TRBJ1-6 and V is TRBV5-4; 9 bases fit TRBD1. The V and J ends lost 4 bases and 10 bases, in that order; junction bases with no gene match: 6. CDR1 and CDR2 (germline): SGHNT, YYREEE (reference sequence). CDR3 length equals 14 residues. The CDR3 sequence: CASSTRTGDSPLHF. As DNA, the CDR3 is TGTGCCAGCAGCACGCGGACAGGGGACTCACCCCTCCACTTT.

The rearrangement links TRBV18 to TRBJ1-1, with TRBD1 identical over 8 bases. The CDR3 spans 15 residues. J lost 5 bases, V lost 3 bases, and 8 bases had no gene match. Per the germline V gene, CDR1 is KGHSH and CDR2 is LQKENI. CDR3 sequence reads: CASSPGQGLITEAFF. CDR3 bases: TGTGCCAGCTCACCTGGACAGGGTTTAATAACTGAAGCTTTCTTT.

As DNA, the CDR3 is TGTGCCAGCAGCCTCACAGATCGGGGCTACACCTTC. Translated: CASSLTDRGYTF. The V call is TRBV16, the J call TRBJ1-2; no firm D call. Between the trimmed V and J ends, which lost 4 bases and 8 bases, there was a span of 11 bases. This CDR3 is built from 12 residues. Germline lookup yields CDR1 KGHSY and CDR2 FQNENV.

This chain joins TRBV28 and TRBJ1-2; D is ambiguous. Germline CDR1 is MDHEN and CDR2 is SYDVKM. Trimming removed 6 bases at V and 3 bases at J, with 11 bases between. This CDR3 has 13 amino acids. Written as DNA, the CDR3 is TGTGCCAGCAGCCCCGGAGCGGACTATGGCTACACCTTC. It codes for CASSPGADYGYTF.

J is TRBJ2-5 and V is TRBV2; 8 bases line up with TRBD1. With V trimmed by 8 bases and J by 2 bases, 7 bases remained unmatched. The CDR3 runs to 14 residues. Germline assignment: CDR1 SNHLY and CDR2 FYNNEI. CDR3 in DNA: TGTGCCAGCGTCCCGACAGGGGCACAAGAGACCCAGTACTTC. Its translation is CASVPTGAQETQYF.

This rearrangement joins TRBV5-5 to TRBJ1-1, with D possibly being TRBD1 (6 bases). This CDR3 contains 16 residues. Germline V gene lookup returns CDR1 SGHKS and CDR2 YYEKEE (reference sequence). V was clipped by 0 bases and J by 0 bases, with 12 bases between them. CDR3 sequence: CASSLARGGMNTEAFF. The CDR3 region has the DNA TGTGCCAGCAGCTTGGCCCGAGGGGGTATGAACACTGAAGCTTTCTTT.

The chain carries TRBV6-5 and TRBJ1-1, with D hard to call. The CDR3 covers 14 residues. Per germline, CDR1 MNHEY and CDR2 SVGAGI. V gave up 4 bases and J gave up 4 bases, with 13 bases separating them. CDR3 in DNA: TGTGCCAGCAGTTCCGTCGGAGGGAGCACTGAAGCTTTCTTT. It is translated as CASSSVGGSTEAFF.

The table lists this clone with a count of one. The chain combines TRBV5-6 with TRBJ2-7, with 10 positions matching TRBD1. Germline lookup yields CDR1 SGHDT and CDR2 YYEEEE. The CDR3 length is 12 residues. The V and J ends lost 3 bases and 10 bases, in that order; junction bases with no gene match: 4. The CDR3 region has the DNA TGTGCCAGCAGCTCCGGGACAGGGGTCCAGTACTTC. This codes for CASSSGTGVQYF.

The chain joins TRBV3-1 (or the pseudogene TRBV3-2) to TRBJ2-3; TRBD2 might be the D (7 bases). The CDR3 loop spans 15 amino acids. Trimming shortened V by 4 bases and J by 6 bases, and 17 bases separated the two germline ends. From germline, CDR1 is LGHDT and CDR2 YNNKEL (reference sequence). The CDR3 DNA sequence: TGTGCCAGCAGCCGACCCAGGGGAGGGGCCGATACGCAGTATTTT. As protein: CASSRPRGGADTQYF.

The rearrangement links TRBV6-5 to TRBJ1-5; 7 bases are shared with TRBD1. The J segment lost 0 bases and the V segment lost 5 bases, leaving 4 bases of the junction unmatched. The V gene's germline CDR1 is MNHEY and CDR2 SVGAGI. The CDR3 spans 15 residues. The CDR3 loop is CASSRGPYSNQPQHF. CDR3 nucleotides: TGTGCCAGCAGTAGGGGGCCTTATAGCAATCAGCCCCAGCATTTT.

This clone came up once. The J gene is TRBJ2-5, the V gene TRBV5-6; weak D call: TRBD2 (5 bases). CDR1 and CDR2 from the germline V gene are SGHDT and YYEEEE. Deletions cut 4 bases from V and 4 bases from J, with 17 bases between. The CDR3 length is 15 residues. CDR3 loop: CASSRFRGNGETQYF. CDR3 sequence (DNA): TGTGCCAGCAGCCGCTTTCGGGGAAATGGAGAGACCCAGTACTTC.

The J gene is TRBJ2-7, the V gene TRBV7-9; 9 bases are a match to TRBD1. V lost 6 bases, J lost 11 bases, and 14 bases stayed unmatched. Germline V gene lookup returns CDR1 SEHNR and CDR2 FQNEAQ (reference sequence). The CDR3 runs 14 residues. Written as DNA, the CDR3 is TGTGCCAGCAGACACCCGGGACAGGGTTTTGTAGAGTACTTC. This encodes CASRHPGQGFVEYF.

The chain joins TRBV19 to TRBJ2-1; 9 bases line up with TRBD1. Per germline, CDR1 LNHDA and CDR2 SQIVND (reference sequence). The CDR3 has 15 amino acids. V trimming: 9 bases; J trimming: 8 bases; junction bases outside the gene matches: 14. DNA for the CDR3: TGTGCCAGCAATCCATGGGGACAGGGAACACATGAGCAGTTCTTC. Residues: CASNPWGQGTHEQFF.

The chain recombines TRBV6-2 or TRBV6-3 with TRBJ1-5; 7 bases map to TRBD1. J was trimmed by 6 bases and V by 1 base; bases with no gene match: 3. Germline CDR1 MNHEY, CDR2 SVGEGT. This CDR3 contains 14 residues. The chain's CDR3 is CASSYLAGGQPQHF. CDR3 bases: TGTGCCAGCAGTTACTTGGCAGGGGGTCAGCCCCAGCATTTT.

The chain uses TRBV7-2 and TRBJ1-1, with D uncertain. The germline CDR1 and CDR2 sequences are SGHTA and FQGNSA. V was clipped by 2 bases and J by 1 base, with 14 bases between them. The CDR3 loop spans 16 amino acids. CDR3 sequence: CASSLMPGRTNTEAFF. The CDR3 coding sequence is TGTGCCAGCAGCTTAATGCCGGGTCGTACGAACACTGAAGCTTTCTTT. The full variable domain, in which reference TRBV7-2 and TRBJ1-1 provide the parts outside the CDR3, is GAGVSQSPSNKVTEKGKDVELRCDPISGHTALYWYRQSLGQGLEFLIYFQGNSAPDKSGLPSDRFSAERTGGSVSTLTIQRTQQEDSAVYLCASSLMPGRTNTEAFFGQGTRLTVV.

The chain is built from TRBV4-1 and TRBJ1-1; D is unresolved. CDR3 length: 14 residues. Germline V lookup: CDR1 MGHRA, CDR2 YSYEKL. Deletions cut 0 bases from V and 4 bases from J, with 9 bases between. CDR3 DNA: TGCGCCAGCAGCCAAGAGATGTCTAGCACTGAAGCTTTCTTT. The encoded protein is CASSQEMSSTEAFF.

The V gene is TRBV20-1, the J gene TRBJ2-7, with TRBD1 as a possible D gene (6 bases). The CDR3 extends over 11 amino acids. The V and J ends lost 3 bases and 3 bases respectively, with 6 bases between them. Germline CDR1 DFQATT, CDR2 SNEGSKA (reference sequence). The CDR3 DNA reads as TGCAGTGCTAGGACAGGCTACGAGCAGTACTTC. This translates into CSARTGYEQYF.

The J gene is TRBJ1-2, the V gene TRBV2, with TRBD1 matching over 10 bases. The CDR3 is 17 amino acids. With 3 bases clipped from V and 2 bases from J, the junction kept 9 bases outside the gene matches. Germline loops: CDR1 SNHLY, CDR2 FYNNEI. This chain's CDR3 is CASSDYPGQGINYGYTF. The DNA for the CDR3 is TGTGCCAGCAGTGATTACCCGGGACAGGGGATCAACTATGGCTACACCTTC.

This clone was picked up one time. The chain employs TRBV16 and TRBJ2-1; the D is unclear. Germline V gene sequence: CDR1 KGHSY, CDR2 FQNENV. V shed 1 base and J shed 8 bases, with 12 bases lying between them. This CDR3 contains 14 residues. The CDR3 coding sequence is TGTGCCAGCAGCCAATGGATGACACCCGATGAGCAGTTCTTC. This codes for CASSQWMTPDEQFF.

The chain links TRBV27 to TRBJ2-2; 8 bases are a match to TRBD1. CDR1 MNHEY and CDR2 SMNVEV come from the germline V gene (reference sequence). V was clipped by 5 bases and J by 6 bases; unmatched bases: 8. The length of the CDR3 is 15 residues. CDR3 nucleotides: TGTGCCAGCAGTCCCACGGACAGGGTCGCCGGGGAGCTGTTTTTT. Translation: CASSPTDRVAGELFF.

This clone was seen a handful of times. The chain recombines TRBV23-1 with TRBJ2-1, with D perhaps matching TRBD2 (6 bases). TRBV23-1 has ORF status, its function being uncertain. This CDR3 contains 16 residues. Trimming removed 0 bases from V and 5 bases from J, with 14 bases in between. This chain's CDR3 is CASSQSSTSPHNEQFF. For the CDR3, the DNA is TGCGCCAGCAGTCAATCCAGTACTAGCCCCCACAATGAGCAGTTCTTC.

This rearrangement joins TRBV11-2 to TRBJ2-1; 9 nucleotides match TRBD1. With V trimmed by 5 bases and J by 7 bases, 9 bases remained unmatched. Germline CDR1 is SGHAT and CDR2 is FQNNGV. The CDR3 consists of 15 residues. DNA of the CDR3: TGTGCCAGCAGCCTTGGACAGGGGATGCAGAATGAGCAGTTCTTC. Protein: CASSLGQGMQNEQFF.

The CDR3 DNA reads TGTGCCAGCAGCCCTATAGCGGGGGAGCAGTTCTTC. Translated, it gives CASSPIAGEQFF. V usage is TRBV28 and J usage is TRBJ2-1; TRBD2 agrees at 8 bases. Germline CDR1 reads MDHEN; CDR2 reads SYDVKM. After removal of 6 bases from V and 10 bases from J, the junction contained 5 bases not matched to a gene. CDR3 length: 12 amino acids.

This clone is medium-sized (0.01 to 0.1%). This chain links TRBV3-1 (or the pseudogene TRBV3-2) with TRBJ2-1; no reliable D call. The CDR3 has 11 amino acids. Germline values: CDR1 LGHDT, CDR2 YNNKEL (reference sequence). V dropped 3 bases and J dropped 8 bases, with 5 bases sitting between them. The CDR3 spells CASSHIDEQFF. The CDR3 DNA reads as TGTGCCAGCAGCCATATAGATGAGCAGTTCTTC.

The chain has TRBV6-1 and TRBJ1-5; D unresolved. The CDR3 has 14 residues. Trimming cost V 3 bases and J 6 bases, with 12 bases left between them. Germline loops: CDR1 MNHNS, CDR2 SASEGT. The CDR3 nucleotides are TGTGCCAGCAGTGAGGCGGTAGTGGGTCAGCCCCAGCATTTT. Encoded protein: CASSEAVVGQPQHF.

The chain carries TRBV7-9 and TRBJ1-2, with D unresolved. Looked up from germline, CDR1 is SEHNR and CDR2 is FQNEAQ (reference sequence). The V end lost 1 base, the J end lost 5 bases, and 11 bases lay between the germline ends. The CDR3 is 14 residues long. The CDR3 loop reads CASSLDSPTYGYTF. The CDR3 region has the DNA TGTGCCAGCAGCTTAGACTCGCCCACTTATGGCTACACCTTC.

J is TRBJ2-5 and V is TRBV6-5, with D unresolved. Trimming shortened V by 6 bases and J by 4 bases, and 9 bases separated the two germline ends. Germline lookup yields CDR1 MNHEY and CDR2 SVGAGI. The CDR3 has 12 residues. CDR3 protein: CASSRGRETQYF. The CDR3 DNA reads TGTGCCAGCAGCCGAGGTCGAGAGACCCAGTACTTC.

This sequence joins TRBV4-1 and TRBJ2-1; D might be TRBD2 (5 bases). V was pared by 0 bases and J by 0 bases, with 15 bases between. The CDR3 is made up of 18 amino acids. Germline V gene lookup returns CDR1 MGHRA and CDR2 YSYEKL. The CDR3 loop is CASSQDSRDVSSYNEQFF. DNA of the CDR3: TGCGCCAGCAGCCAAGACTCTCGGGATGTAAGCTCCTACAATGAGCAGTTCTTC.

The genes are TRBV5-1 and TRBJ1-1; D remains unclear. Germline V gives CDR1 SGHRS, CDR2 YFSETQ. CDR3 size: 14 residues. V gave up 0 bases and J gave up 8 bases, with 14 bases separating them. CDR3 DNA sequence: TGCGCCAGCAGCTTGGCGGAGCCTGGCTCCGAAGCTTTCTTT. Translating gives CASSLAEPGSEAFF.